This T cell receptor (beta chain) was sequenced for a study of blood T cell repertoires in COVID-19. Whole-study context: Some COVID-19 samples were acute and others convalescent; all came from the United States, Italy and Spain. Sample material is recorded as cDNA or gDNA derived from T cells, B-cell-depleted T cells, or PBMCs.

How the authors handled the data: How many nucleated cells were present was estimated from reference gene primer amplification. TCRdb's table, derived via immunoSEQ multiplex PCR, lists solely in-frame clones and lacks some. Clonal size and the V and J genes are those of that table, whereas D and trimming came from the DNA. The sample consists of about 130,000 clones, about 70% of them appearing once. V lost 5 bases and J lost 0, with 11 bases in between. The CDR3 has 16 amino acids. Per the germline V gene, CDR1 is MNHEY and CDR2 is SVGEGT. The rearrangement uses TRBV6-2 or TRBV6-3 and TRBJ1-6; D gene ambiguous. The specimen sequenced was peripheral blood. This TCR came from a man aged 60 to 75 with acute or convalescent COVID-19. CDR3 nucleotides: TGTGCCAGCAGTGCACTGCGAGGCTCCTATAATTCACCCCTCCACTTT. Protein sequence: CASSALRGSYNSPLHF.